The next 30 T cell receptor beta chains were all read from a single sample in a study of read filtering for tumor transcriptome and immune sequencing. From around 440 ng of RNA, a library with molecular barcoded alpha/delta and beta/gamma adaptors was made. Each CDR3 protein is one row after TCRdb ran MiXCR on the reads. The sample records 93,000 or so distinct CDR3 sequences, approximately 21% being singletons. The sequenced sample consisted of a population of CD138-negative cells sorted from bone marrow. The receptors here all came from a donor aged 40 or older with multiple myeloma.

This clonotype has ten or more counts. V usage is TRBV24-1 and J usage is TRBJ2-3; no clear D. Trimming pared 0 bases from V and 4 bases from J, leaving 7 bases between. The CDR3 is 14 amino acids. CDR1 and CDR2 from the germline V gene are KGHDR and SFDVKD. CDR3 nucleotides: TGTGCCACCAGTGATTTGTCCAGCCCAGATACGCAGTATTTT. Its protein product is CATSDLSSPDTQYF.

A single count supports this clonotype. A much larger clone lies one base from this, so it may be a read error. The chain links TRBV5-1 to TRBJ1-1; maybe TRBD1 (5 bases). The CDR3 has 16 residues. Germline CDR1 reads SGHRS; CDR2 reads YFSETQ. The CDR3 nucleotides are TGCGTCAGCAGCTTAAGAGGAGGGACCATGAACACTGAAGCTTTCTTT. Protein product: CVSSLRGGTMNTEAFF.

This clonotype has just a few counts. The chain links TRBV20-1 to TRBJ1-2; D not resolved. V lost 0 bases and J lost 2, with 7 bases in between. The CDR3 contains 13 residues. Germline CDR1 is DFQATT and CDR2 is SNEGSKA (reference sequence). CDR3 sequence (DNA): TGCAGTGCTAGAGATCCCGCGAACTATGGCTACACCTTC. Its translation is CSARDPANYGYTF.

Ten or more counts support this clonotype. In DNA form, the CDR3 reads TGTGCCAGCAGTCCCCCAGGGAGGGAGGGAAATGAGCAGTTCTTC. The encoded protein is CASSPPGREGNEQFF. The chain joins TRBV6-1 to TRBJ2-1; TRBD2 agrees at 7 bases. CDR3 length: 15 residues. The germline CDR1 and CDR2 sequences are MNHNS and SASEGT. Trimming took 5 bases from V and 7 from J; bases not matched to a gene: 11.

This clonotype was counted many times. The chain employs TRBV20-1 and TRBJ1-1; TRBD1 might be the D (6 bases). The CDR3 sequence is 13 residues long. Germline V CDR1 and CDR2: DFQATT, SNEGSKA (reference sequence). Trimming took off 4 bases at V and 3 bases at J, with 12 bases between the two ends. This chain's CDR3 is CSATPTGYTEAFF. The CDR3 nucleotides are TGCAGTGCTACCCCGACAGGCTACACTGAAGCTTTCTTT.

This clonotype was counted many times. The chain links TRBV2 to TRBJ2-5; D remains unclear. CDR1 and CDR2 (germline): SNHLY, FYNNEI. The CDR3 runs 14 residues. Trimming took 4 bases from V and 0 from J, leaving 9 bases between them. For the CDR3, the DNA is TGTGCCAGCAGTGCACAACAGCACCAAGAGACCCAGTACTTC. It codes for CASSAQQHQETQYF.

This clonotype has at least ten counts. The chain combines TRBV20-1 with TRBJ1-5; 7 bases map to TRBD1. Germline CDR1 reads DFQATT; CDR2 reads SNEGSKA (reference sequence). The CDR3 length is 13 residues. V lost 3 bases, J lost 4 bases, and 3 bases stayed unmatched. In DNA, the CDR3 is TGCAGTGCTAGGCGGACAGGTAATCAGCCCCAGCATTTT. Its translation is CSARRTGNQPQHF.

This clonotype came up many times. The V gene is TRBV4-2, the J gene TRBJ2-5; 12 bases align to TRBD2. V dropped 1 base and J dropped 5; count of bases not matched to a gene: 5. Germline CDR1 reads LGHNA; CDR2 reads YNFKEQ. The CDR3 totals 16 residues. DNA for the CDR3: TGTGCCAGCAGCCAAGCTAAGACTAGCGGGGGTGAGACCCAGTACTTC. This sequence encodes CASSQAKTSGGETQYF.

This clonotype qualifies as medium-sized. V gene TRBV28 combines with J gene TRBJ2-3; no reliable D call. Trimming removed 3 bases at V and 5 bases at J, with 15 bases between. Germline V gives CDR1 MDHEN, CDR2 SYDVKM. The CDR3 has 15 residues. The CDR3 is CASSFPPSRRDTQYF. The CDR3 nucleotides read TGTGCCAGCAGTTTCCCCCCCTCGCGTCGAGATACGCAGTATTTT.

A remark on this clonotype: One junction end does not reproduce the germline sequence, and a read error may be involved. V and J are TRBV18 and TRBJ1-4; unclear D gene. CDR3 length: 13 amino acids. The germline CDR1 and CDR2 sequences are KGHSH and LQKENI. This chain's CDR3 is CASSLQTNEKPFF. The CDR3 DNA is TGTGCCAGCTCATTACAGACAAATGAAAAACCGTTTTTC.

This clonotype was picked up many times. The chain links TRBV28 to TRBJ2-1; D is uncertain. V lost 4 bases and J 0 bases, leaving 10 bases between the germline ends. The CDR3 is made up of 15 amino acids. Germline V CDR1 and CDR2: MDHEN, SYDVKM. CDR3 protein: CASSYHQSSYNEQFF. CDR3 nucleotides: TGTGCCAGCAGTTATCACCAGAGCTCCTACAATGAGCAGTTCTTC.

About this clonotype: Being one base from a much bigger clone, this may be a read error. The CDR3 bases are TGTGCCAGCAGCACGGACAGGGTGGTGTACCCCTACGAGCCGTACTTC. This gives the protein CASSTDRVVYPYEPYF. V gene TRBV7-9 combines with J gene TRBJ2-7; TRBD1 matches at 8 bases. The length of the CDR3 is 16 residues. The germline V gene has CDR1 SEHNR and CDR2 FQNEAQ (reference sequence). Complete variable domain (other parts from reference TRBV7-9 and TRBJ2-7): DTGVSQNPRHKITKRGQNVTFRCDPISEHNRLYWYRQTLGQGPEFLTYFQNEAQLEKSRLLSDRFSAERPKGSFSTLEIQRTEQGDSAMYLCASSTDRVVYPYEPYFGPGTRLTVT.

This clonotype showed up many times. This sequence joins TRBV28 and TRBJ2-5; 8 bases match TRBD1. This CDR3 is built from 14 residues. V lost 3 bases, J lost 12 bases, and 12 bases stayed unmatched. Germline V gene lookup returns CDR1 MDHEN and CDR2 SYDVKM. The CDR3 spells CASSFTGGSRREYF. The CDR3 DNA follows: TGTGCCAGCAGTTTCACAGGGGGTTCTAGACGGGAGTACTTC.

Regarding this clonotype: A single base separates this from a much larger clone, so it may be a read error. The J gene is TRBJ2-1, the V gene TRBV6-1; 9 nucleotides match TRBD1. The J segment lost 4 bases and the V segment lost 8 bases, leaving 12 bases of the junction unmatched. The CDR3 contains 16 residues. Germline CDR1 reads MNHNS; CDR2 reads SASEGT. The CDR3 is CASGQTGQGRYNEQFF. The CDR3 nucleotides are TGTGCCAGCGGTCAGACGGGACAGGGTCGATACAATGAGCAGTTCTTC.

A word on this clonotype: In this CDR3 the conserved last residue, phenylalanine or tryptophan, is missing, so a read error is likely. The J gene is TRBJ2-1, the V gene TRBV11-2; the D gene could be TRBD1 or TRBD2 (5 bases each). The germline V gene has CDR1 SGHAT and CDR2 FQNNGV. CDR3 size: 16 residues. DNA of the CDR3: TGTGCCAGCGGCTTAGTGGGACGGGGCCACTACAATGAGCAGTTCCTC. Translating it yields CASGLVGRGHYNEQFL.

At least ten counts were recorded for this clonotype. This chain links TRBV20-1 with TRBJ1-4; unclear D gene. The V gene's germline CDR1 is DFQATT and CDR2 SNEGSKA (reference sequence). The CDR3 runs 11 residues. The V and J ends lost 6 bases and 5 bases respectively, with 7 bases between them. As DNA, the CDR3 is TGCAGTGCCCCATCGAATGAAAAACTGTTTTTT. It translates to CSAPSNEKLFF.

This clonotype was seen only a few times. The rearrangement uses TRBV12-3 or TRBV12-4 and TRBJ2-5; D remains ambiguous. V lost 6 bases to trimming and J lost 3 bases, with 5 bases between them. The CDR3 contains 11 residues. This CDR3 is CASSHKETQYF. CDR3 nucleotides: TGTGCCAGCAGCCATAAAGAGACCCAGTACTTC.

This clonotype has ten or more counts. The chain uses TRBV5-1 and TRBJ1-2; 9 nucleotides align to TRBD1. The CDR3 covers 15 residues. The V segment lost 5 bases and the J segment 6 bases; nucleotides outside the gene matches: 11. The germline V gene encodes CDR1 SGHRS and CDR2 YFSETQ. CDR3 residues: CASSPTGQGIHGYTF. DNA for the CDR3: TGCGCCAGCAGTCCCACCGGACAGGGGATCCATGGCTACACCTTC.

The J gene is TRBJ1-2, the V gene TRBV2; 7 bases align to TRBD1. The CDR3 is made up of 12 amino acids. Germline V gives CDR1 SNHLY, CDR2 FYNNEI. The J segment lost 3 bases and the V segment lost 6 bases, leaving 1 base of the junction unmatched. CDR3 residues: CASSQGDYGYTF. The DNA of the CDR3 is TGTGCCAGCAGCCAGGGGGACTATGGCTACACCTTC.

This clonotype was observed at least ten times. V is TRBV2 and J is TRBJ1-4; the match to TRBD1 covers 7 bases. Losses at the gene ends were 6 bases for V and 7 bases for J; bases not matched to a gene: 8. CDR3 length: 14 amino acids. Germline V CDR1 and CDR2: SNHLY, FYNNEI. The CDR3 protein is CASRRQGGAEKLFF. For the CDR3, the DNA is TGTGCCAGCAGGAGACAGGGAGGAGCTGAAAAACTGTTTTTT.

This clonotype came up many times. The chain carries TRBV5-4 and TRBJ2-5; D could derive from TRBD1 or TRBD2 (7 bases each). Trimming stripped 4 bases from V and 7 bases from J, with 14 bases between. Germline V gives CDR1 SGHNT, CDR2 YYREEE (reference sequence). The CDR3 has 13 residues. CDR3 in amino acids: CASSRDREGTQYF. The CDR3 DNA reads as TGTGCCAGCAGCCGAGACAGGGAGGGGACCCAGTACTTC. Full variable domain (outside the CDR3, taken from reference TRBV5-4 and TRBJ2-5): ETGVTQSPTHLIKTRGQQVTLRCSSQSGHNTVSWYQQALGQGPQFIFQYYREEENGRGNFPPRFSGLQFPNYSSELNVNALELDDSALYLCASSRDREGTQYFGPGTRLLVL.

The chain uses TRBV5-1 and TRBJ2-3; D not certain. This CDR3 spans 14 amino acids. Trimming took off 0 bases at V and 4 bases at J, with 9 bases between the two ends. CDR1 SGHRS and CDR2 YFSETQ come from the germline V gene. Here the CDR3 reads CASSLVLAPDTQYF. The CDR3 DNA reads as TGCGCCAGCAGCTTGGTTCTGGCCCCAGATACGCAGTATTTT.

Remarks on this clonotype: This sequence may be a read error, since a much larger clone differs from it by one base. In nucleotides, the CDR3 is TGTGCCAGCAGAGAACAGGTATACGCTGAAGCTATCTTT. Amino acids: CASREQVYAEAIF. The J gene is TRBJ1-1, the V gene TRBV28; possibly TRBD1 for D (5 bases). The CDR3 is 13 residues long. Germline assignment: CDR1 MDHEN and CDR2 SYDVKM.

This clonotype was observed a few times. CDR3 region: CASSLIRPLGTDTQYF. The CDR3 DNA sequence: TGTGCCAGCAGCCTAATCCGTCCTCTAGGCACAGATACGCAGTATTTT. The chain links TRBV28 to TRBJ2-3; D ambiguous. This CDR3 has 16 residues. Deletions cut 6 bases from V and 1 base from J, with 17 bases between. The germline V gene encodes CDR1 MDHEN and CDR2 SYDVKM.

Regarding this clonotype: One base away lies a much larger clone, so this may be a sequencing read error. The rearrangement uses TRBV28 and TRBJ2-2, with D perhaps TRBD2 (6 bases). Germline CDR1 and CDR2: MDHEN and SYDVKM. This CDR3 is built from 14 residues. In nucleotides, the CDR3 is TGTGCCAGCACCCCAAGGACGAACACCGGGGGGCTGTTTTTT. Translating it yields CASTPRTNTGGLFF. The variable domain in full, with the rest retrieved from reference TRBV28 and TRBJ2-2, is DVKVTQSSRYLVKRTGEKVFLECVQDMDHENMFWYRQDPGLGLRLIYFSYDVKMKEKGDIPEGYSVSREKKERFSLILESASTNQTSMYLCASTPRTNTGGLFFGEGSRLTVL.

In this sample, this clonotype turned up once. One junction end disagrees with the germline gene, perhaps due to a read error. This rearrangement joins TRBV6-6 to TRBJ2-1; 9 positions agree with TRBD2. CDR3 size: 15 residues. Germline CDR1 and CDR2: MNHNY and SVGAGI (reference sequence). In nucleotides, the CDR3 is TGTGCCAGCGTGAGCGGGGGGAGCTCCTACAATGAGCAGCTCTTC. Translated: CASVSGGSSYNEQLF.

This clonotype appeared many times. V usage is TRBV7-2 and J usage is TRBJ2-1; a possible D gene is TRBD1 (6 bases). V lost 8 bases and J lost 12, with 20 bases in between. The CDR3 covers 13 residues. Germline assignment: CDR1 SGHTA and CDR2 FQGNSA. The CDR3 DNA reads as TGTGCCAGCCGCCAGGGGTGGCCCCGTGGGCAGTTCTTC. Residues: CASRQGWPRGQFF.

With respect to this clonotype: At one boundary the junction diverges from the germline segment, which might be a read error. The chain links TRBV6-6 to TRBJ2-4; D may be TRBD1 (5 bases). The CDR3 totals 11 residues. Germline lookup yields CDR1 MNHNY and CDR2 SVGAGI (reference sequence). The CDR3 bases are TGTGCCAGCAGTATAACAGGAGATTTGGACTTC. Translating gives CASSITGDLDF.

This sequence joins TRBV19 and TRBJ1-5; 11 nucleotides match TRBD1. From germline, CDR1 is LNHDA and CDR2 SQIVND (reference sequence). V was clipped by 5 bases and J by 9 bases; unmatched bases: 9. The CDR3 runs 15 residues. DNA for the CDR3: TGTGCCAGTAGTCCCCGGGACAGGGGGGATTGGCCCCAGCATTTT. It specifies CASSPRDRGDWPQHF.

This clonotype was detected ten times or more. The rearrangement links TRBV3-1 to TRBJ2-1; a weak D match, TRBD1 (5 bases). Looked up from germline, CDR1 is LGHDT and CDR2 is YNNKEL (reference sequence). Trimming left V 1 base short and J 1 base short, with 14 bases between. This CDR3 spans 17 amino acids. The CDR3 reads CASSQGAGKRSYNEQFF. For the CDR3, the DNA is TGTGCCAGCAGCCAAGGGGCAGGGAAACGGTCCTACAATGAGCAGTTCTTC.